This T cell receptor (beta chain) comes out of a study of vaccination and CD4 T cells after COVID-19 (dated by TCRdb to 2021 to 2024). In the study overall: SARS-CoV-2 positivity had been established in the convalescent patients by nasal swab PCR, and mild disease was recorded in eight to ten of these patients and severe disease in one. Post-vaccine blood samples were taken a median of approximately 70 days after the second vaccine dose, with a range of 14 to 241 days. Three convalescent patients gave samples both early after vaccination (day 14) and late after vaccination (days 161 to 241). The spike-specific CD4+ TCR repertoire was compared before and after mRNA vaccination in approximately 9 COVID-19 convalescent patients and a few infection-naive healthy vaccine recipients. Six males and four females were included in the convalescent cohort, with two Hispanic individuals, seven Caucasians, two Asians and one multiracial person represented. Each participant got two doses of either the Pfizer-BioNTech BNT162b2 vaccine (n=8) or the Moderna mRNA-1273 vaccine (n=2). Overlapping spike peptide pools from SARS-CoV-2 and from the common cold coronaviruses HCoV-NL63, HCoV-OC43 and HCoV-229E were used as culture stimuli. Post-COVID blood samples from convalescent patients were collected a median of roughly 100 days after diagnosis, with a range of 35 to 161 days. In control cultures, a CEFX viral epitope pool was used as positive control, an HIV-1 Nef peptide pool was used as negative control, or no peptide was added. Overall study results and their limits: Of the vaccine-specific clones found in convalescent patients, nearly all (304 of 307) were mono-reactive for SARS-CoV-2 spike instead of being cross-reactive with common cold coronaviruses. The number of convalescent patients in the study was relatively small, and the study did not examine early timepoints following natural infection. In convalescent patients, a median approximately 86% of post-vaccine SARS-CoV-2-reactive clones were detected only after vaccination, and vaccine-specific priming was suggested by this finding. The median count of SARS-CoV-2-reactive clonotypes went up from 21 after infection to about 41 after vaccination, although the change was not significant.

From the cysteine up to the phenylalanine, the CDR3 has a length of 13 residues. Only the CDR3 DNA is retained, 39 bases long and in frame from the first base. CDR1 SGHTA and CDR2 FQGNSA are derived from the germline V gene. V lost 4 bases and J lost 3 bases; the stretch between them is 6 bases long. This clonotype appeared a few times. Its recognized antigen is unknown. No per-base quality is available; no much larger clone lies one base away. In light of the paper, this sample's time point label describes: late sampling 161 to 241 days after vaccination in three convalescent patients. The meaning of the sample's treatment or condition label: approximately 10-day PBMC culture with coronavirus spike peptide pools or control peptides (ViraFEST assay). To expand antigen-specific T cells with peptide pools and then pick out the expanded clonotypes through TCR sequencing, the study relied on the ViraFEST assay. The convalescent patients' positive SARS-CoV-2 PCR tests were from March to December 2020, which was before the Alpha, Beta and Delta variants emerged in the United States. Approximately 2.1 million PBMCs per well were cultured in IMDM with approximately 5% human AB serum and 9 to 10 IU/ml IL-2, plus 10 ug/ml peptide pools. On days 3 and 7, half of the culture medium was replaced with fresh IL-2-containing medium. After 10 days of culture, CD4+ T cells were isolated by negative selection with the EasySep CD4+ T cell isolation kit. Ficoll-Paque Plus gradient centrifugation was used to isolate PBMCs from whole blood, and the isolated PBMCs were then either used fresh or cryopreserved at -140C. In general, triplicate wells were set up for every culture condition.

The method was PCR. DNA from cultured CD4+ T cells was subjected to TCR sequencing with the Oncomine TCR Beta short-read assay at the Johns Hopkins FTIC core. Genomic DNA was extracted from the cultured CD4+ T cells with the QIAamp micro DNA kit. The Oncomine TCR Beta libraries from cultured CD4+ T cells were pooled using unique dual indexes and then sequenced on an Illumina iSeq 100. The authors' pipeline ran thus. Non-productive sequences were filtered out, and CDR3s that did not start with C, did not end with F or W, or were shorter than 7 amino acids were discarded. The MANAFEST web application identified antigen-specific clonotypes by comparing peptide-stimulated wells against reference wells and other culture wells. To be called positive, a clone needed an FDR below 0.05, an odds ratio above 5, and a productive frequency above 0.1% in at least two of three replicate wells. A clonotype counted as cross-reactive if it showed significant expansion both in the SARS-CoV-2 spike wells and in at least one common cold coronavirus spike condition. CDR3 homology was assessed with Levenshtein distances (stringdist) and unrooted phylogenetic trees (ape) in R version 3.6.1. TCRdb reprocessed the public reads (quality trimming at Q25 with fastp, clone calling with MiXCR) and kept in-frame beta chains. CDR3 protein duplicates are merged, each entry listing the most common genes and DNA. The V and J calls follow TCRdb's processing rather than the paper's. This sample is represented by about 22,000 distinct CDR3 sequences; roughly two fifths of them were singletons. The ten largest make up around 27% of the sample.

This receptor was taken from a human donor who had recovered from COVID-19. This receptor chain uses TRBV7-2 and TRBJ2-2, with the D gene not confidently named. The specimen was CD4+ T cells from blood, cultured in vitro, collected about 7 months after SARS-CoV-2 vaccination. This receptor carries the CDR3 CASSSKYTGELFF. The DNA sequence reads TGTGCCAGCAGCTCAAAATACACCGGGGAGCTGTTTTTT.